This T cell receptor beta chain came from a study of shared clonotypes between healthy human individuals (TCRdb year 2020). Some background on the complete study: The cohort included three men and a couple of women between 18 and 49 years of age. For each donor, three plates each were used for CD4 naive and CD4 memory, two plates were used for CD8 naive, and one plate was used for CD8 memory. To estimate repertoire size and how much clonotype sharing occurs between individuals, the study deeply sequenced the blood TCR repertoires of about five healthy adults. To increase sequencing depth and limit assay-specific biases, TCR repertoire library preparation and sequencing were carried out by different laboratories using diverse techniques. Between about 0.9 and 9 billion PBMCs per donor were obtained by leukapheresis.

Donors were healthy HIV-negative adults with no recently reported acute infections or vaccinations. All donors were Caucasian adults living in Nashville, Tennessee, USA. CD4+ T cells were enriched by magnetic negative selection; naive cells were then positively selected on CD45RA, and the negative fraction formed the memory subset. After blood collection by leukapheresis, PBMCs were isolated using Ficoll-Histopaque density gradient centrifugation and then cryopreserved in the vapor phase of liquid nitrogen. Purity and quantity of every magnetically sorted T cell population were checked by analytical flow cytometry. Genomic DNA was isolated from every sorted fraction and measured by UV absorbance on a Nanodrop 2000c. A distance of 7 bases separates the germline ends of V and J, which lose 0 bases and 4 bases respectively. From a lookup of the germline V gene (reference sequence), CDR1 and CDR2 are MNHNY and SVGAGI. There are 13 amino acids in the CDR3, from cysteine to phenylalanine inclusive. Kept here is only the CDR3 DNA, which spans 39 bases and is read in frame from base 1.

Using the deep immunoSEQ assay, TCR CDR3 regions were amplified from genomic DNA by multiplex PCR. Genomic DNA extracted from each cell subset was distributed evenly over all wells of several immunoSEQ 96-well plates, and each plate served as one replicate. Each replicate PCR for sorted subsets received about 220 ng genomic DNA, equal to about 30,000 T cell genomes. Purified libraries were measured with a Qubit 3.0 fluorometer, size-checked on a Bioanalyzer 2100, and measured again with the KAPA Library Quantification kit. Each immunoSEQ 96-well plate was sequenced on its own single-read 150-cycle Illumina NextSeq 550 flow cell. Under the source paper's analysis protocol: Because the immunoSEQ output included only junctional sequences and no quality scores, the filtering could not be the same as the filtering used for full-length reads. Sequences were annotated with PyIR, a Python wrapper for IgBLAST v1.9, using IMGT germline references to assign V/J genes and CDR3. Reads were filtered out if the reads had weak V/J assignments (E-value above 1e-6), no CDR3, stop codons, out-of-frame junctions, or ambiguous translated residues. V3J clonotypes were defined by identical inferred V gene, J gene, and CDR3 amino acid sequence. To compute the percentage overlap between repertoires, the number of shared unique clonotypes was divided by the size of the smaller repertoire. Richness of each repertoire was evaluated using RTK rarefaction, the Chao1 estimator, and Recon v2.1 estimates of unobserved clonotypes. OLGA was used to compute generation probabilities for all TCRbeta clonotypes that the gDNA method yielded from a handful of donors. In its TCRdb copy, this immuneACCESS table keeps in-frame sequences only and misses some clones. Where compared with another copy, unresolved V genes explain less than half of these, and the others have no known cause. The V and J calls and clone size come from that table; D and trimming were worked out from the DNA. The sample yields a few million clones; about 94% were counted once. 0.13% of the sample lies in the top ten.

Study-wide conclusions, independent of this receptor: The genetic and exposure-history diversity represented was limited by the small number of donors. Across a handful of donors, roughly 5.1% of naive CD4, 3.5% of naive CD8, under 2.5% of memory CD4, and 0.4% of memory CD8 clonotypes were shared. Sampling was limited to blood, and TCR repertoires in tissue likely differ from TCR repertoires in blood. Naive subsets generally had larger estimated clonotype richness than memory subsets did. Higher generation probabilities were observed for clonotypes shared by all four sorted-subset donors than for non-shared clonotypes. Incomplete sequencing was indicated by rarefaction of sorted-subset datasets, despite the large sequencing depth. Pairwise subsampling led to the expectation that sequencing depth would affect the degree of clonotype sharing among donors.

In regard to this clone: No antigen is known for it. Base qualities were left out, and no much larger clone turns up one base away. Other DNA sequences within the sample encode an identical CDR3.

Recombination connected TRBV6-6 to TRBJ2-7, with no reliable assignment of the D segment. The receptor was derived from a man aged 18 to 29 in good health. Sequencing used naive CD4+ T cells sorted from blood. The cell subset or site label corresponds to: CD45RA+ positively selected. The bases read TGTGCCAGCAGTTACTCTCGCGGTTACGAGCAGTACTTC. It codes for CASSYSRGYEQYF.